Below, 21 T cell receptor beta chains from the same sample are listed, as sequenced in a study of blood T cell repertoires in COVID-19. Libraries were prepared by immunoSEQ multiplex PCR; TCRdb keeps only in-frame clonotypes and omits some of them. The sample gives 300,000 or so clones, approximately 89% of which show up once; 5.5% to 8% is in the top ten. Sequencing was performed on peripheral blood. The receptor set was obtained from a woman aged 25 to 45 who had recovered from COVID-19.

The CDR3 region is CASSLVVSGRGLQEQFF. The CDR3 DNA is TGCGCCAGCAGCTTGGTGGTTTCGGGCAGGGGGCTTCAGGAGCAGTTCTTC. V is TRBV5-1 and J is TRBJ2-1, with TRBD1 matching 8 bases. V lost 0 bases to trimming and J lost 10 bases; unmatched junction nucleotides: 15. The germline CDR1 and CDR2 sequences are SGHRS and YFSETQ. The CDR3 sequence is 17 residues long.

This chain connects TRBV30 to TRBJ1-5; D gene uncertain. The CDR3 totals 13 residues. V lost 2 bases and J 3 bases, leaving 8 bases between the germline ends. Germline V gives CDR1 GTSNPN, CDR2 SVGIG (reference sequence). CDR3 coding DNA: TGTGCCTGGAGTCCGGGGTACAATCAGCCCCAGCATTTT. Encoded protein: CAWSPGYNQPQHF.

V is TRBV5-1 and J is TRBJ1-2, with 9 bases identical to TRBD1. This CDR3 spans 16 amino acids. Germline CDR1 reads SGHRS; CDR2 reads YFSETQ. After removal of 5 bases from V and 5 bases from J, the junction contained 13 bases not matched to a gene. The CDR3 sequence: CASREGTGPTAYGYTF. The CDR3 DNA follows: TGCGCCAGCAGGGAAGGGACAGGGCCGACTGCTTATGGCTACACCTTC.

This clone was observed a single time. The chain recombines TRBV6-5 with TRBJ2-7, with D tentatively TRBD2 (6 bases). CDR3 length: 15 amino acids. CDR1 is MNHEY, CDR2 SVGAGI, per germline. V was cut by 6 bases and J by 3 bases, with 18 bases left in between. The CDR3 DNA is TGTGCCAGCAGGACTGGGGGGAAGGCCCACTACGAGCAGTACTTC. It codes for CASRTGGKAHYEQYF.

The chain carries TRBV30 and TRBJ1-6; D is ambiguous. CDR3 length: 12 amino acids. The ends were cut back, 4 bases at V and 9 bases at J, with 10 bases in the middle. Germline CDR1 is GTSNPN and CDR2 is SVGIG (reference sequence). CDR3 in DNA: TGTGCCTGGACCCGACTGAGTTCACCCCTCCACTTT. This encodes CAWTRLSSPLHF.

This rearrangement joins TRBV5-1 to TRBJ1-1; D may be TRBD1 (6 bases). The CDR3 contains 14 residues. Between the trimmed V and J ends, which lost 2 bases and 1 base, there was a span of 9 bases. Germline CDR1 is SGHRS and CDR2 is YFSETQ. The CDR3 protein is CASSLKDRNTEAFF. The CDR3 coding sequence is TGCGCCAGCAGCTTAAAGGACAGGAACACTGAAGCTTTCTTT.

The rearrangement joins TRBV3-1 (or the pseudogene TRBV3-2) to TRBJ2-7; 7 positions agree with TRBD1. J lost 9 bases, V lost 0 bases, and 8 bases had no gene match. Germline V gene data show CDR1 as LGHDT and CDR2 as YNNKEL (reference sequence). The CDR3 runs to 14 residues. CDR3 bases: TGTGCCAGCAGCCAAGATTATCGTGGGACAGCGCAGTACTTC. This codes for CASSQDYRGTAQYF.

This clone was seen just once. This chain links TRBV2 with TRBJ1-3, with TRBD1 matching over 8 bases. After removal of 11 bases from V and 0 bases from J, the junction contained 12 bases not matched to a gene. This CDR3 contains 16 residues. The germline V gene has CDR1 SNHLY and CDR2 FYNNEI. The CDR3 loop is CARGGGTGPSGNTIYF. In DNA form, the CDR3 reads TGTGCCCGAGGGGGGGGGACAGGTCCCTCTGGAAACACCATATATTTT.

The V gene is TRBV2, the J gene TRBJ2-5; 12 nucleotides line up with TRBD2. V dropped 6 bases and J dropped 5; count of bases not matched to a gene: 10. CDR1 SNHLY and CDR2 FYNNEI come from the germline V gene. The CDR3 extends over 16 amino acids. CDR3 protein: CASSASGGAPGETQYF. CDR3 bases: TGTGCCAGCAGCGCTAGCGGGGGGGCCCCAGGGGAGACCCAGTACTTC.

This chain links TRBV19 with TRBJ2-7, with 10 bases fitting TRBD1. V was clipped by 6 bases and J by 5 bases; unmatched bases: 10. In germline, CDR1 is LNHDA, CDR2 SQIVND (reference sequence). The CDR3 is made up of 15 amino acids. Written as DNA, the CDR3 is TGTGCCAGTAGGAAATTGACAGGGGGCTTCCACGAGCAGTACTTC. Encoded protein: CASRKLTGGFHEQYF.

V usage is TRBV3-1 (or the pseudogene TRBV3-2) and J usage is TRBJ2-2, with 13 bases identical to TRBD2. This CDR3 contains 18 residues. Germline CDR1 reads LGHDT; CDR2 reads YNNKEL (reference sequence). The V segment lost 5 bases and the J segment 9 bases; nucleotides outside the gene matches: 15. The CDR3 DNA reads TGTGCCAGCAGCTCCGGGACTAGCGGGAATAGGGGAACCCGGGAGCTGTTTTTT. Its translation is CASSSGTSGNRGTRELFF.

The rearrangement links TRBV5-1 to TRBJ2-5; D is possibly TRBD1 (5 bases). Germline CDR1 is SGHRS and CDR2 is YFSETQ. The CDR3 has 16 residues. V was trimmed by 0 bases and J by 5 bases, leaving 17 bases between them. CDR3 loop: CASSLGGSGHGETQYF. The CDR3 DNA sequence: TGCGCCAGCAGCTTGGGCGGTTCAGGACACGGGGAGACCCAGTACTTC. Using reference TRBV5-1 and TRBJ2-5 for the parts outside the CDR3, the full variable domain is KAGVTQTPRYLIKTRGQQVTLSCSPISGHRSVSWYQQTPGQGLQFLFEYFSETQRNKGNFPGRFSGRQFSNSRSEMNVSTLELGDSALYLCASSLGGSGHGETQYFGPGTRLLVL.

This clone was recorded a few times. The chain is built from TRBV2 and TRBJ2-1; 12 nucleotides agree with TRBD2. V gave up 7 bases and J gave up 5 bases; unmatched junction bases: 3. The germline CDR1 and CDR2 sequences are SNHLY and FYNNEI. The CDR3 is made up of 14 amino acids. As DNA, the CDR3 is TGTGCCAGCATCGGACTAGCGGGAAACAATGAGCAGTTCTTC. This translates into CASIGLAGNNEQFF.

This clone showed up just once. The chain is built from TRBV7-9 and TRBJ2-1; a weak D match, TRBD1 (6 bases). Germline CDR1 SEHNR, CDR2 FQNEAQ (reference sequence). The length of the CDR3 is 15 residues. Between the trimmed V and J ends, which lost 5 bases and 0 bases, there was a span of 11 bases. This chain's CDR3 is CASSPDRTSYNEQFF. The CDR3 DNA reads TGTGCCAGCAGCCCAGACAGGACCTCCTACAATGAGCAGTTCTTC.

This clone is a singleton in its sample. The CDR3 DNA is TGCGCCAGCAGCCCGGGACTAGCGGGGGCTTACGAGCAGTACTTC. Residues: CASSPGLAGAYEQYF. The chain carries TRBV4-3 and TRBJ2-7; 14 bases are a match to TRBD2. The CDR3 runs 15 residues. Germline assignment: CDR1 LGHNA and CDR2 YSLEER. Trimming removed 4 bases from V and 4 bases from J; junction bases left unmatched: 3.

This clone came up a few times. The chain links TRBV7-6 to TRBJ1-1, with unresolved D. Germline V lookup: CDR1 SGHVS, CDR2 FNYEAQ. Trimming took 1 base from V and 1 from J, leaving 10 bases between them. The CDR3 contains 15 residues. CDR3 residues: CASSLGLPGNTEAFF. CDR3 DNA: TGTGCCAGCAGCTTAGGTCTTCCCGGGAACACTGAAGCTTTCTTT.

The chain is built from TRBV5-8 and TRBJ2-2; 7 bases match TRBD1. The V gene's germline CDR1 is SGHTS and CDR2 YDEGEE. V was clipped by 0 bases and J by 7 bases; unmatched bases: 12. The CDR3 sequence is 17 residues long. CDR3 coding DNA: TGTGCCAGCAGCTTGGCGGGTCCACAGGGGATAAACGGGGAGCTGTTTTTT. Amino acid sequence: CASSLAGPQGINGELFF.

This sequence joins TRBV29-1 and TRBJ1-3; a possible D gene is TRBD1 (6 bases). The length of the CDR3 is 13 residues. Germline CDR1 SQVTM, CDR2 ANQGSEA. V lost 6 bases and J lost 4, with 13 bases in between. The CDR3 DNA is TGCAGCGTGCAGGGGATTGCAGGAAACACCATATATTTT. Translation gives CSVQGIAGNTIYF. The full variable domain, completed using reference TRBV29-1 and TRBJ1-3, is SAVISQKPSRDICQRGTSLTIQCQVDSQVTMMFWYRQQPGQSLTLIATANQGSEATYESGFVIDKFPISRPNLTFSTLTVSNMSPEDSSIYLCSVQGIAGNTIYFGEGSWLTVV.

The J gene is TRBJ1-1, the V gene TRBV14; D is undetermined. From germline, CDR1 is SGHDN and CDR2 FVKESK. The ends were cut back, 1 base at V and 6 bases at J, with 9 bases in the middle. The CDR3 is made up of 13 amino acids. The CDR3 sequence: CASSQGLAAEAFF. CDR3 DNA sequence: TGTGCCAGCAGCCAAGGTCTGGCAGCTGAAGCTTTCTTT.

This clone was detected once. The rearrangement uses TRBV27 and TRBJ2-1; 8 nucleotides match TRBD1. The CDR3 spans 16 residues. V lost 2 bases to trimming and J lost 7 bases; unmatched junction nucleotides: 10. Germline V gene sequence: CDR1 MNHEY, CDR2 SMNVEV (reference sequence). The CDR3 here is CASSLVSPGGLNEQFF. In DNA, the CDR3 is TGTGCCAGCAGTTTAGTCTCGCCAGGGGGCTTGAATGAGCAGTTCTTC.

For the CDR3, the DNA is TGTGCCAGCAGCATTAATAGCGGTTACACAGATACGCAGTATTTT. It encodes CASSINSGYTDTQYF. The V gene is TRBV7-3, the J gene TRBJ2-3; a weak D match, TRBD2 (6 bases). CDR1 and CDR2 from the germline V gene are SGHTA and FQGTGA. V was pared by 5 bases and J by 2 bases, with 14 bases between. There are 15 residues in the CDR3.